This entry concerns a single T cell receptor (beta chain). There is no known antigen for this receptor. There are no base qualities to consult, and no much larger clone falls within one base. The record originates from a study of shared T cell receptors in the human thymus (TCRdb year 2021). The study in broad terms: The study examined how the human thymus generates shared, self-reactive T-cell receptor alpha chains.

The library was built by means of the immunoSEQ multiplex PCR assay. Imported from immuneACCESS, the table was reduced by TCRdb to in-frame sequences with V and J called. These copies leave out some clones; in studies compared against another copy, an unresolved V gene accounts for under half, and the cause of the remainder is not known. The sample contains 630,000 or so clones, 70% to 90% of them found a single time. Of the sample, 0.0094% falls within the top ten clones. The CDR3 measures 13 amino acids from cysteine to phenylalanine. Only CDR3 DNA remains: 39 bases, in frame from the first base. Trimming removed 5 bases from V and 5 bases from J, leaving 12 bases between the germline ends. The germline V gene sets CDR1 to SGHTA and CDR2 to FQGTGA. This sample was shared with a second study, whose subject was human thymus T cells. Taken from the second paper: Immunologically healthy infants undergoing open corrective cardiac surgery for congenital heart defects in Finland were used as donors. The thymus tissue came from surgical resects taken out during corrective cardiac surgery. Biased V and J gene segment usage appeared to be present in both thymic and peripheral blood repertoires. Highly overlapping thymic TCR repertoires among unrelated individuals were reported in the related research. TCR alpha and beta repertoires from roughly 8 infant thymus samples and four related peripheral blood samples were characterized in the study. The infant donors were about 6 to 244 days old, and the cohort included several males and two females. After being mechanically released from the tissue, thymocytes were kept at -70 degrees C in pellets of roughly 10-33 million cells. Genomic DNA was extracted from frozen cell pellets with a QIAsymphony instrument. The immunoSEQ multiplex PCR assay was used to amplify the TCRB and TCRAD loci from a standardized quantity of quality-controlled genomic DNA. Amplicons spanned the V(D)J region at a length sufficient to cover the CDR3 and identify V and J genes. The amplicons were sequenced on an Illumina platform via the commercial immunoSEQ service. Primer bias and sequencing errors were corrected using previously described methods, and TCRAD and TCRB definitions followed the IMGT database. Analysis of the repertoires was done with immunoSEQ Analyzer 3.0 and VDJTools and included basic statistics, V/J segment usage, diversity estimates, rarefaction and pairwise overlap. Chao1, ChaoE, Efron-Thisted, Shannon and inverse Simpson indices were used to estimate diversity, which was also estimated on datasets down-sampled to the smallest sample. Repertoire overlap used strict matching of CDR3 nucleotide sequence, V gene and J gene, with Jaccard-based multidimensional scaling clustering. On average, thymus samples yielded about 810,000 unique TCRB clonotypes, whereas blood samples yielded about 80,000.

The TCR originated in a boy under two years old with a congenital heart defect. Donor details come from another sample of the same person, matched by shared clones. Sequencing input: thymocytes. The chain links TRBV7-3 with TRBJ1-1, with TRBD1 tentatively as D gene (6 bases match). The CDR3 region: CASSLQGRTEAFF. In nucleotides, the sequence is TGTGCCAGCAGCCTACAGGGCCGGACTGAAGCTTTCTTT. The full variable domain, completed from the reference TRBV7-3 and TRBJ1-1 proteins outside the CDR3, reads GAGVSQTPSNKVTEKGKYVELRCDPISGHTALYWYRQSLGQGPEFLIYFQGTGAADDSGLPNDRFFAVRPEGSVSTLKIQRTERGDSAVYLCASSLQGRTEAFFGQGTRLTVV.